The 12 T cell receptor beta chains reported below all come from one sample, sequenced in a study of T-cell memory formation after mild COVID-19. MiXCR was run by TCRdb on the 5' RACE reads, yielding one entry per CDR3 protein. This table has 300,000 to 350,000 distinct CDR3 sequences, more than 13% appearing once. Specimen: PBMCs or a T cell subset sorted from them (not recorded which). The receptors originated from a man aged 18 to 30 who had mild COVID-19 (a few samples of this study predate the infection). Cell type and time point are not known.

This rearrangement joins TRBV9 to TRBJ2-7, with 8 bases aligning to TRBD2. After removal of 3 bases from V and 6 bases from J, the junction contained 14 bases not matched to a gene. The CDR3 is made up of 16 amino acids. Germline V CDR1 and CDR2: SGDLS, YYNGEE. The CDR3 region is CASSAGPIGGAAEQYF. The CDR3 DNA follows: TGTGCCAGCAGCGCCGGCCCCATCGGGGGGGCAGCCGAGCAGTACTTC. Full variable domain (outside the CDR3, taken from reference TRBV9 and TRBJ2-7): DSGVTQTPKHLITATGQRVTLRCSPRSGDLSVYWYQQSLDQGLQFLIQYYNGEERAKGNILERFSAQQFPDLHSELNLSSLELGDSALYFCASSAGPIGGAAEQYFGPGTRLTVT.

V and J are TRBV7-9 and TRBJ1-4; maybe TRBD1 (6 bases). V dropped 1 base and J dropped 5 bases, with 11 bases sitting between them. There are 15 residues in the CDR3. Germline V gene data show CDR1 as SEHNR and CDR2 as FQNEAQ (reference sequence). The DNA for the CDR3 is TGTGCCAGCAGCTTAGGAGGGCAGGGGAATGAAAAACTGTTTTTT. It codes for CASSLGGQGNEKLFF. Full variable domain (outside the CDR3, taken from reference TRBV7-9 and TRBJ1-4): DTGVSQNPRHKITKRGQNVTFRCDPISEHNRLYWYRQTLGQGPEFLTYFQNEAQLEKSRLLSDRFSAERPKGSFSTLEIQRTEQGDSAMYLCASSLGGQGNEKLFFGSGTQLSVL.

This clonotype was seen a few times. This chain links TRBV12-3 or TRBV12-4 with TRBJ2-1, with 8 bases identical to TRBD2. V lost 0 bases to trimming and J lost 5 bases; unmatched junction nucleotides: 6. The length of the CDR3 is 16 residues. The CDR3 reads CASSLAASGLDNEQFF. DNA of the CDR3: TGTGCCAGCAGTTTAGCGGCTAGCGGGCTGGACAATGAGCAGTTCTTC.

This clonotype was picked up many times. The chain recombines TRBV7-2 with TRBJ2-1; D gene uncertain. Germline CDR1 reads SGHTA; CDR2 reads FQGNSA. The V gene lost 5 bases and the J gene lost 5 bases, with 4 bases spanning the gap. This CDR3 spans 11 amino acids. The CDR3 reads CASSPHNEQFF. The DNA of the CDR3 is TGTGCCAGCAGCCCCCACAATGAGCAGTTCTTC. Drawing the rest from reference TRBV7-2 and TRBJ2-1, the complete variable domain is GAGVSQSPSNKVTEKGKDVELRCDPISGHTALYWYRQSLGQGLEFLIYFQGNSAPDKSGLPSDRFSAERTGGSVSTLTIQRTQQEDSAVYLCASSPHNEQFFGPGTRLTVL.

To note about this clonotype: The junction differs from germline at one of its ends, possibly a read error. V and J are TRBV29-1 and TRBJ2-5; D unclear. The CDR3 is made up of 12 amino acids. Germline CDR1 is SQVTM and CDR2 is ANQGSEA. In DNA form, the CDR3 reads TGCAGCGCTGAACTCCCCTTGGAGACCCAGTACTTC. As protein: CSAELPLETQYF. Variable domain in full (rest from reference TRBV29-1 and TRBJ2-5): SAVISQKPSRDICQRGTSLTIQCQVDSQVTMMFWYRQQPGQSLTLIATANQGSEATYESGFVIDKFPISRPNLTFSTLTVSNMSPEDSSIYLCSAELPLETQYFGPGTRLLVL.

This clonotype was seen only a few times. This chain links TRBV6-6 with TRBJ1-1; D is unclear. V was shortened by 0 bases and J by 0 bases, with 14 bases between the two germline ends. The CDR3 length is 17 residues. CDR1 and CDR2 (germline): MNHNY, SVGAGI (reference sequence). This chain's CDR3 is CASSYSFEPGMNTEAFF. The DNA of the CDR3 is TGTGCCAGCAGTTACTCGTTTGAGCCAGGAATGAACACTGAAGCTTTCTTT.

This clonotype was found a few times. V is TRBV2 and J is TRBJ1-4; tentatively, D is TRBD1 (5 bases). CDR1 SNHLY and CDR2 FYNNEI come from the germline V gene. The CDR3 runs to 16 residues. V lost 7 bases and J 8 bases, leaving 23 bases between the germline ends. For the CDR3, the DNA is TGTGCCAGCACCCGAATCGGGGGAGAAGGAGTGGAAAAACTGTTTTTT. As protein: CASTRIGGEGVEKLFF. Drawing the rest from reference TRBV2 and TRBJ1-4, the complete variable domain is EPEVTQTPSHQVTQMGQEVILRCVPISNHLYFYWYRQILGQKVEFLVSFYNNEISEKSEIFDDQFSVERPDGSNFTLKIRSTKLEDSAMYFCASTRIGGEGVEKLFFGSGTQLSVL.

The V and J genes are TRBV4-1 and TRBJ2-5; unclear D gene. CDR3 size: 13 residues. CDR1 and CDR2 from the germline V gene are MGHRA and YSYEKL. V lost 6 bases, J lost 0 bases, and 8 bases lay in between. The chain's CDR3 is CASSEENQETQYF. As DNA, the CDR3 is TGCGCCAGCAGTGAGGAGAACCAAGAGACCCAGTACTTC.

V is TRBV5-1 and J is TRBJ2-2; D might be TRBD1 or TRBD2, each matching 5 bases. V was cut by 2 bases and J by 7 bases, with 12 bases left in between. The CDR3 length is 14 residues. Germline CDR1 reads SGHRS; CDR2 reads YFSETQ. Written as DNA, the CDR3 is TGCGCCAGCAGCTTCGTGGGGGAACACGGGGAGCTGTTTTTT. Amino acid sequence: CASSFVGEHGELFF.

This clonotype was detected a few times. The chain links TRBV2 to TRBJ2-2; D unclear. The V gene's germline CDR1 is SNHLY and CDR2 FYNNEI. Trimming cost V 6 bases and J 4 bases, with 12 bases left between them. The CDR3 consists of 14 residues. The CDR3 here is CASRAERSTGELFF. The CDR3 DNA sequence: TGTGCCAGCAGGGCGGAACGGAGCACCGGGGAGCTGTTTTTT.

There are a few counts of this clonotype. V gene TRBV25-1 combines with J gene TRBJ2-1; TRBD1 matches at 9 bases. The CDR3 is 16 amino acids. Trimming cost V 5 bases and J 0 bases; bases outside gene matches: 5. Germline V CDR1 and CDR2: MGHDK, SYGVNS. The DNA of the CDR3 is TGTGCCAGCAGTCATAAGACAGGGGGCTCCTACAATGAGCAGTTCTTC. Its protein is CASSHKTGGSYNEQFF.

The chain has TRBV20-1 and TRBJ2-7; tentative D call: TRBD2 (7 bases). Per germline, CDR1 DFQATT and CDR2 SNEGSKA (reference sequence). The CDR3 has 14 residues. V was clipped by 4 bases and J by 0 bases, with 13 bases between them. The CDR3, as DNA: TGCAGTGCTACCGGGGGGCCCTTCTCCTACGAGCAGTACTTC. Translation gives CSATGGPFSYEQYF.